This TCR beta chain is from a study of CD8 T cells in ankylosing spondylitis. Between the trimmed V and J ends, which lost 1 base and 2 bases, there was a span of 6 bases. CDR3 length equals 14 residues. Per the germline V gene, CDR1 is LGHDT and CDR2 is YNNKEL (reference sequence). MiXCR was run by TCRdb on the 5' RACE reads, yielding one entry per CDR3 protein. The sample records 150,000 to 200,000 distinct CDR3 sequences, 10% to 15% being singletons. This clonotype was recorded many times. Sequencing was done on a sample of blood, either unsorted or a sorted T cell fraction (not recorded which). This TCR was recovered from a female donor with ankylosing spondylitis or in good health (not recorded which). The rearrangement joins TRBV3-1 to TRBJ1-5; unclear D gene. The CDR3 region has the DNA TGTGCCAGCAGCCAAGTGTTAGGCAATCAGCCCCAGCATTTT. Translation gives CASSQVLGNQPQHF.